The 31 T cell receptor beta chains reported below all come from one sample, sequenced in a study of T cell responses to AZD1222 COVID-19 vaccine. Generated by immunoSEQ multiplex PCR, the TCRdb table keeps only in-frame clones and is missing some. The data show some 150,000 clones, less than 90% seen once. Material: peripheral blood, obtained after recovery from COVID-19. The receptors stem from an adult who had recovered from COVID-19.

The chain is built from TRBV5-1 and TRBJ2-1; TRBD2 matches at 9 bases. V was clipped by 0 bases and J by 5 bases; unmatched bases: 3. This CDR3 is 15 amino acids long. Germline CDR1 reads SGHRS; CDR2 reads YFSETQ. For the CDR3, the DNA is TGCGCCAGCAGCTTGGGGGCGGGAGGGGACAATGAGCAGTTCTTC. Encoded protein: CASSLGAGGDNEQFF. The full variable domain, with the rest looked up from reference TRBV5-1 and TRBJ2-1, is KAGVTQTPRYLIKTRGQQVTLSCSPISGHRSVSWYQQTPGQGLQFLFEYFSETQRNKGNFPGRFSGRQFSNSRSEMNVSTLELGDSALYLCASSLGAGGDNEQFFGPGTRLTVL.

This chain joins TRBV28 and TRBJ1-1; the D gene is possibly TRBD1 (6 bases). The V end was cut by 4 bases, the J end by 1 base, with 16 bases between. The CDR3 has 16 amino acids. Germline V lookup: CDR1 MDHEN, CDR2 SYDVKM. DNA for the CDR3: TGTGCCAGCAGTTATACTTACAGGGTGTCGAACACTGAAGCTTTCTTT. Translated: CASSYTYRVSNTEAFF.

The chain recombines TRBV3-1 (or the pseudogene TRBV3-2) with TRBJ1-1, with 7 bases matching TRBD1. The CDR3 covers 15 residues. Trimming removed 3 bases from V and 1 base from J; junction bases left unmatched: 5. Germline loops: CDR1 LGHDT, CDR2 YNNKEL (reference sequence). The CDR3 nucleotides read TGTGCCAGCAGCCACCACGGGGACAGGAACACTGAAGCTTTCTTT. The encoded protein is CASSHHGDRNTEAFF.

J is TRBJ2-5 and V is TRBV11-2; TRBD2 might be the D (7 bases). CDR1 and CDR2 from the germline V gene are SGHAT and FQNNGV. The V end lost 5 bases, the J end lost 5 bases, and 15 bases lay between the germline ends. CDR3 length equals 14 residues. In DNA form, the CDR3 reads TGTGCCAGCAGCCCAAGGGGGGGAGCGGAGACCCAGTACTTC. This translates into CASSPRGGAETQYF.

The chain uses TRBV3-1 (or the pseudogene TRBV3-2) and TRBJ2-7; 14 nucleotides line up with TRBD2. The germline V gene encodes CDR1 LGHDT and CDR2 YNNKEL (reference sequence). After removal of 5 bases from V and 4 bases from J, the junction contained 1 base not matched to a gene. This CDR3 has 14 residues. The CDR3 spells CASSGTSGGYEQYF. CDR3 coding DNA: TGTGCCAGCAGCGGGACTAGCGGGGGATACGAGCAGTACTTC.

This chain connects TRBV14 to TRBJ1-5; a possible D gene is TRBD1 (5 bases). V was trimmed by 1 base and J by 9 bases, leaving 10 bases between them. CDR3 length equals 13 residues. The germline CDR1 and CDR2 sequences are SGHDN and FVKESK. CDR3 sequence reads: CASSQGQGAPQHF. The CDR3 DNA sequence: TGTGCCAGCAGCCAAGGGCAGGGTGCGCCCCAGCATTTT.

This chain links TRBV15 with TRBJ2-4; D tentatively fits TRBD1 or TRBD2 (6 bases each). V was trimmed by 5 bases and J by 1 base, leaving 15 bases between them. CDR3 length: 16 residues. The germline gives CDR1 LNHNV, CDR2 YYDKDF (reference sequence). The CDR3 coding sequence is TGTGCCACCAGCGGACACGGAGGGGGGGCCAAAAACATTCAGTACTTC. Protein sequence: CATSGHGGGAKNIQYF. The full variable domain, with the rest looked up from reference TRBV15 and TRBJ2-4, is DAMVIQNPRYQVTQFGKPVTLSCSQTLNHNVMYWYQQKSSQAPKLLFHYYDKDFNNEADTPDNFQSRRPNTSFCFLDIRSPGLGDTAMYLCATSGHGGGAKNIQYFGAGTRLSVL.

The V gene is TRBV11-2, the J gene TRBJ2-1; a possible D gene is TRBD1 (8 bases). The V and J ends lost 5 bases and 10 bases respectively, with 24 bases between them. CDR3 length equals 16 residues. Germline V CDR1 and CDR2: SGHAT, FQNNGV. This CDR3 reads CASSNAQGGSQAEQFF. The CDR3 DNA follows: TGTGCCAGCAGCAATGCACAGGGGGGGTCGCAAGCCGAGCAGTTCTTC.

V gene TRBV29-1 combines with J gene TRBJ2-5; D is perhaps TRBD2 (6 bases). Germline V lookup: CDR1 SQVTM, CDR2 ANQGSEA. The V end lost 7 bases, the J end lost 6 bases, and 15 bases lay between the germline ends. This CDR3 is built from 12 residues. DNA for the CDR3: TGCAGCGCCTGGGACTCCGAGAAGACCCAGTACTTC. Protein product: CSAWDSEKTQYF.

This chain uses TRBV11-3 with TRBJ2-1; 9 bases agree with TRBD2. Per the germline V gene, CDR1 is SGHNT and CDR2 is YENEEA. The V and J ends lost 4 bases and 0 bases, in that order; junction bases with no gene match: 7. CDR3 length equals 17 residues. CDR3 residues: CASSSSSGALSYNEQFF. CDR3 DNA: TGTGCCAGCAGCTCCTCTAGCGGGGCACTCTCCTACAATGAGCAGTTCTTC.

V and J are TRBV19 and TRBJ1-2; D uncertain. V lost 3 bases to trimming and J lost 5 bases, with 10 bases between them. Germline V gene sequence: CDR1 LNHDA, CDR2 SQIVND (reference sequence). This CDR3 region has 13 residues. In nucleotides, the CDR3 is TGTGCCAGTAGTATTTCCCCCCAATATGGCTACACCTTC. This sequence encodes CASSISPQYGYTF.

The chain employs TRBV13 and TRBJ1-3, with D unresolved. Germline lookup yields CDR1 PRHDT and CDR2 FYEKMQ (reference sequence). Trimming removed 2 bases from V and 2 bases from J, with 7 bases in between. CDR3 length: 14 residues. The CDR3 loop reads CASSLNGPGNTIYF. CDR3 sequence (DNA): TGTGCCAGCAGCTTAAATGGCCCTGGAAACACCATATATTTT.

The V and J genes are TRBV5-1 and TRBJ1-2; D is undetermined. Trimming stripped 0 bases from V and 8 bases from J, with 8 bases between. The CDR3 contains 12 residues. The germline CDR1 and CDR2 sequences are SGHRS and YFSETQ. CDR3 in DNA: TGCGCCAGCAGCTTGGATTTCGTCGGCTACACCTTC. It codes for CASSLDFVGYTF.

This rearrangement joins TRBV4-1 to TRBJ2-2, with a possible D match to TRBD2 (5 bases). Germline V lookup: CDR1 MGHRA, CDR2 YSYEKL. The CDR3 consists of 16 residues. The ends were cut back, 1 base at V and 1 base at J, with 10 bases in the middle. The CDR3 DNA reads TGCGCCAGCAGCCAAGCCCAGCGGTGGAACACCGGGGAGCTGTTTTTT. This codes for CASSQAQRWNTGELFF.

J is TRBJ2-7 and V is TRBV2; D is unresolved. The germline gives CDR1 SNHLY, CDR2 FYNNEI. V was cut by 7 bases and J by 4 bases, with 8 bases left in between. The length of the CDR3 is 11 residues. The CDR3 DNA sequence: TGTGCCAGCAATAGGGATTACGAGCAGTACTTC. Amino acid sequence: CASNRDYEQYF.

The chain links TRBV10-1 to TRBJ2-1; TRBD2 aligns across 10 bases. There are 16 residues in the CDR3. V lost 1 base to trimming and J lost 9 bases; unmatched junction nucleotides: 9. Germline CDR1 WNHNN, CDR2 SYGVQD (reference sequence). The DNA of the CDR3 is TGCGCCAGCAGTGAGTTTACAAGCGGGAGGGGAGTTGAGCAGTTCTTC. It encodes CASSEFTSGRGVEQFF.

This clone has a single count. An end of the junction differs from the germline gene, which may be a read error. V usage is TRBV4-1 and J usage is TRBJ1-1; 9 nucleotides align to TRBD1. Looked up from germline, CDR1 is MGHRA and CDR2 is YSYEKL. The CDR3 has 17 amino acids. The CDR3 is CASSQDKQGAQNPEAFF. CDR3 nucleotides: TGCGCCAGCAGCCAAGATAAACAGGGGGCACAGAACCCTGAAGCTTTCTTT.

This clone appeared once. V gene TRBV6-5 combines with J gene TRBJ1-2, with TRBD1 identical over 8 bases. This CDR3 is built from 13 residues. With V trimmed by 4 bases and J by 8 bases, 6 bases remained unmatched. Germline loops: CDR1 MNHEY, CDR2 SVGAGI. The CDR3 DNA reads TGTGCCAGCAGTTCGCAGGGGGCTGGCGGCTACACCTTC. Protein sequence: CASSSQGAGGYTF.

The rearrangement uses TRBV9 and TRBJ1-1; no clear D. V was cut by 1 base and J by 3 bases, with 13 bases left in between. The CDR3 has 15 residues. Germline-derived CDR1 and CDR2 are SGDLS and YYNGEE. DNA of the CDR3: TGTGCCAGCAGCGTAATAGCCCGTACCGACACTGAAGCTTTCTTT. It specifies CASSVIARTDTEAFF.

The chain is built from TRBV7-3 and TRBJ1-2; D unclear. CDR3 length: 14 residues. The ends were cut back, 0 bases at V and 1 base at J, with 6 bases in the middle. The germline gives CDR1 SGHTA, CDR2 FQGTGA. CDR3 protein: CASSLTRDNYGYTF. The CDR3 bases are TGTGCCAGCAGCTTAACGAGGGATAACTATGGCTACACCTTC.

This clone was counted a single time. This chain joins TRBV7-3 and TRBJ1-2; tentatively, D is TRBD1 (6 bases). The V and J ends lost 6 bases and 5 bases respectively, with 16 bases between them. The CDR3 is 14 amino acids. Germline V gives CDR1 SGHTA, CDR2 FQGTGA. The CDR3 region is CASSQKGGEYGYTF. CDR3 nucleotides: TGTGCCAGCAGTCAAAAGGGGGGAGAGTATGGCTACACCTTC.

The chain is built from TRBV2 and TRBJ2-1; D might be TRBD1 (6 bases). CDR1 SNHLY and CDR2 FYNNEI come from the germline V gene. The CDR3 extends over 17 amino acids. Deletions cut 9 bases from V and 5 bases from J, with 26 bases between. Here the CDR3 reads CASSRLLTGHTNNEQFF. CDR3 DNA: TGTGCCAGTAGCCGACTTCTGACGGGACACACAAACAATGAGCAGTTCTTC.

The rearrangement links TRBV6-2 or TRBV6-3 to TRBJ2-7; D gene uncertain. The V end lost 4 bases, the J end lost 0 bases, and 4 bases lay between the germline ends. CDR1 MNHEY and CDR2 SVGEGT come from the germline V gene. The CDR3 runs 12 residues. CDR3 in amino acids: CASSLSSYEQYF. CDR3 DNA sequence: TGTGCCAGCAGTTTGAGCTCCTACGAGCAGTACTTC.

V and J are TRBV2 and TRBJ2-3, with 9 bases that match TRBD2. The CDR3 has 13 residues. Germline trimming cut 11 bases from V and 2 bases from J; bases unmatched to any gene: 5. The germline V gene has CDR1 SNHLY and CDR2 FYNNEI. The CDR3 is CAVLAGITDTQYF. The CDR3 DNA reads TGTGCCGTCCTAGCGGGAATCACAGATACGCAGTATTTT.

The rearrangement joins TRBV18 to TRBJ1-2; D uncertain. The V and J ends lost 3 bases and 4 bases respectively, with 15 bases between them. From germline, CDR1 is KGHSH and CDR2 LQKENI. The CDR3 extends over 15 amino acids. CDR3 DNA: TGTGCCAGCTCACCTCTCCCGCTAGGAGTCTATGGCTACACCTTC. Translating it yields CASSPLPLGVYGYTF.

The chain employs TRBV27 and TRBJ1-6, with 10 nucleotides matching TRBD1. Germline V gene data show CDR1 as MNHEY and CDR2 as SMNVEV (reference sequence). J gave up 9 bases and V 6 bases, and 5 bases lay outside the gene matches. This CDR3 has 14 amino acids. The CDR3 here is CASSTGQGTSPLHF. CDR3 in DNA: TGTGCCAGCAGCACGGGACAGGGGACTTCACCCCTCCACTTT.

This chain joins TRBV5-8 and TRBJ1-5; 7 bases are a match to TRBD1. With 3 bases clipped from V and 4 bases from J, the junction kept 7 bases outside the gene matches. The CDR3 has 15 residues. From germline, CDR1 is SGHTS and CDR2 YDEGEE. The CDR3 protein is CASSSRQGGNQPQHF. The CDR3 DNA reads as TGTGCCAGCAGCTCTCGACAGGGTGGGAATCAGCCCCAGCATTTT.

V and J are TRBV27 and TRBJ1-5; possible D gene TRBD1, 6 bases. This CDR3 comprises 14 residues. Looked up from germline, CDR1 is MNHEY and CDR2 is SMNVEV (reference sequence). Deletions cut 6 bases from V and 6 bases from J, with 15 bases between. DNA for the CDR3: TGTGCCAGCAGGTTCACTACAGGGTCTCAGCCCCAGCATTTT. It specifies CASRFTTGSQPQHF.

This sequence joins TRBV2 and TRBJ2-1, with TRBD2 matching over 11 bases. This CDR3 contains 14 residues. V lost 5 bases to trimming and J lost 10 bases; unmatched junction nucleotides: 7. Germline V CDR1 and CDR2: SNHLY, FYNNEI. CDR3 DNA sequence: TGTGCCAGCAGTCGCCTAGCGGGAGGAGGAGAGCAGTTCTTC. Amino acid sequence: CASSRLAGGGEQFF.

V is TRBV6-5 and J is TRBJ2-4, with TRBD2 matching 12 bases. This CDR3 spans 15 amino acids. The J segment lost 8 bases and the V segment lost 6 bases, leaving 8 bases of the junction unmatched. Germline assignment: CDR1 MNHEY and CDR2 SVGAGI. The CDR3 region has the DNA TGTGCCAGCAGCGTACTAGCGGGGGGCTGGGACATTCAGTACTTC. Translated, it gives CASSVLAGGWDIQYF.

For the CDR3, the DNA is TGTGCCTCGTGGGACGGAATATATGGCTACACCTTC. Encoded protein: CASWDGIYGYTF. V usage is TRBV27 and J usage is TRBJ1-2; TRBD1 is a possible D gene (5 bases). Trimming removed 11 bases at V and 5 bases at J, with 15 bases between. Germline CDR1 is MNHEY and CDR2 is SMNVEV (reference sequence). The CDR3 is made up of 12 amino acids.